Below are 29 T cell receptor beta chains sequenced from a single sample in a study of blood T cell repertoires in COVID-19. Method: immunoSEQ multiplex PCR; TCRdb's copy keeps in-frame clones and lacks some. The repertoire consists of about 46,000 clones, with 70% to 90% occurring once and the leading ten covering 3% to 3.5%. Sequenced: PBMCs or T cells enriched from blood (not recorded which). These TCRs come from a woman aged 45-65 years who had recovered from COVID-19.

CDR3 bases: TGTGCCAGCAGCTTAGACCTACGCGGGGACTATGGCTACACCTTC. The encoded protein is CASSLDLRGDYGYTF. This chain connects TRBV7-2 to TRBJ1-2; no clear D. The V and J ends lost 1 base and 3 bases respectively, with 12 bases between them. This CDR3 is 15 amino acids long. Germline V gene sequence: CDR1 SGHTA, CDR2 FQGNSA. Based on the CDR3 plus reference TRBV7-2 and TRBJ1-2, the full variable domain is GAGVSQSPSNKVTEKGKDVELRCDPISGHTALYWYRQSLGQGLEFLIYFQGNSAPDKSGLPSDRFSAERTGGSVSTLTIQRTQQEDSAVYLCASSLDLRGDYGYTFGSGTRLTVV.

The chain recombines TRBV28 with TRBJ1-5, with D tentatively TRBD1 (6 bases). CDR1 is MDHEN and CDR2 is SYDVKM in the germline V gene. The CDR3 has 14 residues. Trimming left V 6 bases short and J 6 bases short, with 15 bases between. CDR3: CASSRTAARQPQHF. The CDR3 nucleotides are TGTGCCAGCAGCCGGACAGCCGCTCGTCAGCCCCAGCATTTT.

The chain couples TRBV13 to TRBJ1-2; 7 positions agree with TRBD1. This CDR3 has 16 amino acids. CDR1 is PRHDT and CDR2 is FYEKMQ in the germline V gene (reference sequence). Trimming cost V 1 base and J 8 bases; bases outside gene matches: 13. This CDR3 is CASSLALSTGFGGYTF. In DNA form, the CDR3 reads TGTGCCAGCAGCTTAGCCCTCTCGACAGGGTTCGGAGGCTACACCTTC.

For the CDR3, the DNA is TGTGCCAGCTCATCGGGACAGGGTGGTGAAAAACTGTTTTTT. Encoded protein: CASSSGQGGEKLFF. This sequence joins TRBV18 and TRBJ1-4; TRBD1 matches at 9 bases. Trimming cost V 5 bases and J 7 bases; bases outside gene matches: 5. This CDR3 contains 14 residues. Germline V CDR1 and CDR2: KGHSH, LQKENI.

The chain links TRBV21-1 to TRBJ2-5; the table names TRBD2, a call not compared with the DNA. TRBV21-1 is described as a pseudogene. CDR3 size: 15 residues. CDR3 protein: CASSRDGSGDGTQYF. CDR3 nucleotide sequence: TGTGCCAGCAGCAGGGATGGATCCGGGGATGGGACCCAGTACTTC.

The chain employs TRBV6-5 and TRBJ1-5, with 7 bases lining up with TRBD1. Germline V CDR1 and CDR2: MNHEY, SVGAGI. The CDR3 runs to 15 residues. With 6 bases clipped from V and 3 bases from J, the junction kept 8 bases outside the gene matches. CDR3 protein: CASSTTRGDNQPQHF. The CDR3 nucleotides are TGTGCCAGCAGCACTACCAGGGGGGACAATCAGCCCCAGCATTTT.

The chain uses TRBV7-3 and TRBJ2-5; tentatively, D is TRBD2 (5 bases). The V gene lost 2 bases and the J gene lost 3 bases, with 7 bases spanning the gap. The CDR3 sequence is 13 residues long. Germline CDR1 SGHTA, CDR2 FQGTGA. The DNA of the CDR3 is TGTGCCAGCAGCTTATCCGGGGAAGAGACCCAGTACTTC. Translated, it gives CASSLSGEETQYF.

This clone was counted between two and nine times. This sequence joins TRBV4-2 and TRBJ1-2; TRBD1 might be the D (6 bases). Germline V gene data show CDR1 as LGHNA and CDR2 as YNFKEQ. Trimming shortened V by 1 base and J by 9 bases, and 18 bases separated the two germline ends. The CDR3 contains 15 residues. The CDR3 DNA follows: TGTGCCAGCAGCCAAGGGGTTGCAGGGGACGGGAGCTACACCTTC. This sequence encodes CASSQGVAGDGSYTF.

This clone was recorded once. This chain links TRBV2 with TRBJ2-6, with 9 bases lining up with TRBD1. This CDR3 region has 17 residues. J lost 2 bases, V lost 3 bases, and 5 bases had no gene match. Germline values: CDR1 SNHLY, CDR2 FYNNEI. Here the CDR3 DNA reads TGTGCCAGCAGTGATTTACAGGGGGCTCCTGGGGCCAACGTCCTGACTTTC. This sequence encodes CASSDLQGAPGANVLTF.

Comments on this clone: The same CDR3 can be traced to other DNA sequences in this sample. The CDR3 sequence is CASSQGTGRETQYF. DNA for the CDR3: TGTGCCAGCAGCCAGGGGACAGGGAGGGAGACCCAGTACTTC. This chain joins TRBV3-1 (or the pseudogene TRBV3-2) and TRBJ2-5; 9 nucleotides align to TRBD1. V lost 3 bases, J lost 5 bases, and 4 bases stayed unmatched. The CDR3 has 14 residues. Looked up from germline, CDR1 is LGHDT and CDR2 is YNNKEL (reference sequence).

V usage is TRBV5-1 and J usage is TRBJ1-1; 7 bases line up with TRBD1. CDR1 and CDR2 from the germline V gene are SGHRS and YFSETQ. The ends lost 4 bases at V and 5 bases at J; junction bases unmatched: 20. CDR3 size: 18 residues. The CDR3: CASSHQDRTKPRGTEAFF. Written as DNA, the CDR3 is TGCGCCAGCAGCCACCAGGACAGGACGAAACCCAGGGGGACTGAAGCTTTCTTT.

The genes are TRBV6-6 and TRBJ1-3; tentative D call: TRBD1 (6 bases). Trimming stripped 5 bases from V and 2 bases from J, with 7 bases between. Germline V gene sequence: CDR1 MNHNY, CDR2 SVGAGI (reference sequence). The CDR3 contains 13 residues. The CDR3: CASSGQTGNTIYF. The CDR3 DNA reads TGTGCCAGCAGTGGACAGACTGGAAACACCATATATTTT.

The CDR3 nucleotides read TGTGCCAGCAGCTTTTCACCGGGACAAGGTTTCAAGGCTTTCTTT. It encodes CASSFSPGQGFKAFF. The chain uses TRBV7-8 and TRBJ1-1; D is possibly TRBD1 (6 bases). The CDR3 covers 15 residues. CDR1 is SGHVS and CDR2 is FQNEAQ in the germline V gene. V was clipped by 3 bases and J by 11 bases, with 22 bases between them.

This clone came up once. The rearrangement joins TRBV5-8 to TRBJ1-4; no clear D gene. Trimming cost V 4 bases and J 10 bases, with 11 bases left between them. CDR3 length: 12 amino acids. CDR1 and CDR2 (germline): SGHTS, YDEGEE. CDR3: CASSTPPSKLFF. Written as DNA, the CDR3 is TGTGCCAGCAGCACACCTCCCTCAAAACTGTTTTTT.

The rearrangement links TRBV4-1 to TRBJ1-1; D unclear. CDR3 length: 13 amino acids. The V end lost 0 bases, the J end lost 10 bases, and 12 bases lay between the germline ends. Germline CDR1 MGHRA, CDR2 YSYEKL. In DNA, the CDR3 is TGCGCCAGCAGCCAAGATCTAACTCGGGGAGCTTTCTTT. Its translation: CASSQDLTRGAFF.

The gene calls are TRBV5-4 and TRBJ2-3; 7 bases are a match to TRBD2. The CDR3 loop spans 14 amino acids. Germline CDR1 reads SGHNT; CDR2 reads YYREEE (reference sequence). With 2 bases clipped from V and 2 bases from J, the junction kept 2 bases outside the gene matches. DNA of the CDR3: TGTGCCAGCAGCTTAAGCGGGATCACAGATACGCAGTATTTT. As protein: CASSLSGITDTQYF.

The V and J genes are TRBV5-1 and TRBJ2-5, with 10 nucleotides matching TRBD2. CDR1 and CDR2 from the germline V gene are SGHRS and YFSETQ. The V segment lost 0 bases and the J segment 3 bases; nucleotides outside the gene matches: 5. This CDR3 has 16 residues. The CDR3 DNA reads TGCGCCAGCAGCTTGGCTATAGCGGGGGGAAAAGAGACCCAGTACTTC. This translates into CASSLAIAGGKETQYF. Complete variable domain (other parts from reference TRBV5-1 and TRBJ2-5): KAGVTQTPRYLIKTRGQQVTLSCSPISGHRSVSWYQQTPGQGLQFLFEYFSETQRNKGNFPGRFSGRQFSNSRSEMNVSTLELGDSALYLCASSLAIAGGKETQYFGPGTRLLVL.

V is TRBV5-4 and J is TRBJ1-3; tentative D call: TRBD1 (6 bases). The V and J ends lost 3 bases and 1 base respectively, with 8 bases between them. CDR3 size: 14 residues. CDR1 is SGHNT and CDR2 is YYREEE in the germline V gene (reference sequence). The CDR3 DNA follows: TGTGCCAGCAGCTCACAGGGTTCTGGAAACACCATATATTTT. The encoded protein is CASSSQGSGNTIYF.

The chain uses TRBV6-5 and TRBJ2-7, with 9 bases lining up with TRBD1. Germline loops: CDR1 MNHEY, CDR2 SVGAGI. The CDR3 spans 12 residues. V trimming: 6 bases; J trimming: 8 bases; junction bases outside the gene matches: 5. The CDR3 spells CASSQTGGQQYF. In DNA form, the CDR3 reads TGTGCCAGCAGCCAGACAGGGGGTCAGCAGTACTTC.

The CDR3 sequence is CASSPDRGPPYEQYF. The CDR3 DNA reads as TGCGCCAGCAGCCCTGATAGAGGGCCCCCCTACGAGCAGTACTTC. The chain is built from TRBV4-3 and TRBJ2-7; TRBD2 might be the D (5 bases). Between the trimmed V and J ends, which lost 4 bases and 2 bases, there was a span of 15 bases. Germline V gene lookup returns CDR1 LGHNA and CDR2 YSLEER. There are 15 residues in the CDR3.

The rearrangement links TRBV7-3 to TRBJ2-1, with D unclear. The V gene lost 8 bases and the J gene lost 0 bases, with 8 bases spanning the gap. The CDR3 covers 13 residues. Germline assignment: CDR1 SGHTA and CDR2 FQGTGA. The CDR3 nucleotides are TGTGCCAGCTCGTCCAGCTCCTACAATGAGCAGTTCTTC. Amino acid sequence: CASSSSSYNEQFF.

This chain uses TRBV9 with TRBJ2-1; 7 bases match TRBD2. Per the germline V gene, CDR1 is SGDLS and CDR2 is YYNGEE. The CDR3 runs 16 residues. Trimming took 0 bases from V and 4 from J; bases not matched to a gene: 7. The chain's CDR3 is CASSVVGGSGYNEQFF. CDR3 bases: TGTGCCAGCAGCGTAGTTGGCGGGAGTGGGTACAATGAGCAGTTCTTC.

The J gene is TRBJ1-5, the V gene TRBV20-1; a possible D gene is TRBD1 (6 bases). The V gene's germline CDR1 is DFQATT and CDR2 SNEGSKA (reference sequence). The CDR3 sequence is 16 residues long. V lost 3 bases and J lost 5, with 20 bases in between. The CDR3 DNA is TGCAGTGCTAGTCTTACAGGGCAGGTGCGCGATCAGCCCCAGCATTTT. Translation gives CSASLTGQVRDQPQHF.

The rearrangement uses TRBV18 and TRBJ1-2; D gene unclear. The CDR3 contains 17 residues. From germline, CDR1 is KGHSH and CDR2 LQKENI. The V end was cut by 2 bases, the J end by 5 bases, with 21 bases between. The CDR3 region is CASSPGVNLGFEYGYTF. CDR3 sequence (DNA): TGTGCCAGCTCACCAGGAGTCAACCTCGGGTTTGAGTATGGCTACACCTTC.

The chain couples TRBV7-2 to TRBJ2-7; D is uncertain. The CDR3 has 12 residues. Germline V gene data show CDR1 as SGHTA and CDR2 as FQGNSA. V dropped 5 bases and J dropped 0 bases, with 5 bases sitting between them. The CDR3 sequence: CASSPSSYEQYF. CDR3 bases: TGTGCCAGCAGCCCGAGCTCCTACGAGCAGTACTTC. The whole variable domain, remainder taken from reference TRBV7-2 and TRBJ2-7, is GAGVSQSPSNKVTEKGKDVELRCDPISGHTALYWYRQSLGQGLEFLIYFQGNSAPDKSGLPSDRFSAERTGGSVSTLTIQRTQQEDSAVYLCASSPSSYEQYFGPGTRLTVT.

This chain uses TRBV7-2 with TRBJ2-2, with TRBD1 matching 9 bases. The CDR3 has 17 residues. The germline V gene has CDR1 SGHTA and CDR2 FQGNSA. V lost 2 bases and J lost 4; bases outside the gene matches: 8. CDR3 region: CASSLTRDRVTTGELFF. DNA for the CDR3: TGTGCCAGCAGCTTAACCCGGGACAGGGTTACCACCGGGGAGCTGTTTTTT.

The chain combines TRBV19 with TRBJ1-5, with TRBD1 as a possible D gene (5 bases). V was cut by 0 bases and J by 4 bases, with 16 bases left in between. The germline gives CDR1 LNHDA, CDR2 SQIVND (reference sequence). The CDR3 is 17 amino acids. Here the CDR3 reads CASSIELLRGGNQPQHF. DNA of the CDR3: TGTGCCAGTAGTATAGAGCTCCTCCGGGGGGGGAATCAGCCCCAGCATTTT.

J is TRBJ1-4 and V is TRBV10-3; 10 nucleotides match TRBD1. The CDR3 is made up of 14 amino acids. Germline assignment: CDR1 ENHRY and CDR2 SYGVKD. The junction had 1 base not matched to a gene; V was cut back by 2 bases and J by 7 bases. The CDR3 reads CAISEGQGVEKLFF. In DNA, the CDR3 is TGTGCCATCAGTGAGGGACAGGGGGTTGAAAAACTGTTTTTT.

CDR3 protein: CASSLGQNQPQHF. The DNA for the CDR3 is TGTGCCAGCAGCCTTGGACAGAATCAGCCCCAGCATTTT. The chain has TRBV7-2 and TRBJ1-5, with D perhaps TRBD1 (6 bases). The CDR3 extends over 13 amino acids. Trimming removed 5 bases at V and 4 bases at J, with 9 bases between. CDR1 is SGHTA, CDR2 FQGNSA, per germline.